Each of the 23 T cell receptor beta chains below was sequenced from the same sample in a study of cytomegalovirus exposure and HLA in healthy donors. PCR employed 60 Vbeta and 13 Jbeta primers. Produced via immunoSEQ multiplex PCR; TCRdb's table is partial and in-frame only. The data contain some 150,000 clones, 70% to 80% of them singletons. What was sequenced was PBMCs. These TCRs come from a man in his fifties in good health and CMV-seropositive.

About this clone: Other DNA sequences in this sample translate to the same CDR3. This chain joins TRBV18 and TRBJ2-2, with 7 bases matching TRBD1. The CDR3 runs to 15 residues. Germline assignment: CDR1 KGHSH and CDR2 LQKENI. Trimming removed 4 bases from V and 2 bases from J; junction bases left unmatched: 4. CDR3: CASSLRQGNTGELFF. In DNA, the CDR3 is TGTGCCAGCTCACTCCGACAGGGTAACACCGGGGAGCTGTTTTTT.

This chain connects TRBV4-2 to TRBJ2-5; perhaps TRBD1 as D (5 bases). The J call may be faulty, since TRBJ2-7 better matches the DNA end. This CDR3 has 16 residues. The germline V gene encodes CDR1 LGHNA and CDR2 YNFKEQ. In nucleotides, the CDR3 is TGTGCCAGCAGCCAAGGGGGCAGGCTCGGTTCCCACGAGCAGTACTTC. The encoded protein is CASSQGGRLGSHEQYF.

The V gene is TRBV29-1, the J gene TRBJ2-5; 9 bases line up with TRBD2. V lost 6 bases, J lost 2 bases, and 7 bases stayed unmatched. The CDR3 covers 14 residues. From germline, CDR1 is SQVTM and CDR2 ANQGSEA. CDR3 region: CSVSGLAMQETQYF. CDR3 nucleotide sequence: TGCAGCGTGAGCGGACTAGCGATGCAAGAGACCCAGTACTTC.

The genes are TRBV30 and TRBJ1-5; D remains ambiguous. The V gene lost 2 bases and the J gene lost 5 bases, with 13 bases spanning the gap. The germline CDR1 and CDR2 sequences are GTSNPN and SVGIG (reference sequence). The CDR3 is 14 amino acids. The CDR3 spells CAWSSLTVDQPQHF. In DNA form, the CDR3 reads TGTGCCTGGAGTTCGTTGACTGTCGATCAGCCCCAGCATTTT.

The CDR3: CASSYRTGDYNYGYTF. The CDR3 DNA reads TGTGCCAGCAGTTACCGGACAGGGGATTATAACTATGGCTACACCTTC. The chain combines TRBV6-5 with TRBJ1-2, with 9 bases matching TRBD1. CDR3 size: 16 residues. Germline V gives CDR1 MNHEY, CDR2 SVGAGI. Trimming at V came to 2 bases and at J to 1 base, leaving 5 bases not matched to a gene.

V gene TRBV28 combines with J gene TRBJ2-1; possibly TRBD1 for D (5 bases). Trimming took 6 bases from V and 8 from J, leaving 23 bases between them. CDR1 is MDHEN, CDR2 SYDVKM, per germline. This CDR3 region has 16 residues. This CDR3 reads CASSQSIRRGGHEQFF. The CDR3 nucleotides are TGTGCCAGCAGCCAAAGTATCCGTAGGGGTGGGCATGAGCAGTTCTTC.

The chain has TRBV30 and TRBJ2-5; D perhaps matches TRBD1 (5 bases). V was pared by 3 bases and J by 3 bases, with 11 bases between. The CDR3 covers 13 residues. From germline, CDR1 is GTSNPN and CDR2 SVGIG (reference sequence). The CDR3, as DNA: TGTGCCTGGAGAACAGGAGACGAAGAGACCCAGTACTTC. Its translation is CAWRTGDEETQYF.

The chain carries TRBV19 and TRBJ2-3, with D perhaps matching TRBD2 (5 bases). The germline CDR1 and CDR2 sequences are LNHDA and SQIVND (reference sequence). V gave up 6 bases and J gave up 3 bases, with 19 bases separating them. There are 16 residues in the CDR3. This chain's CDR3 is CASSRPGVSKTDTQYF. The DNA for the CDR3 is TGTGCCAGTAGCCGGCCCGGGGTTAGTAAGACAGATACGCAGTATTTT.

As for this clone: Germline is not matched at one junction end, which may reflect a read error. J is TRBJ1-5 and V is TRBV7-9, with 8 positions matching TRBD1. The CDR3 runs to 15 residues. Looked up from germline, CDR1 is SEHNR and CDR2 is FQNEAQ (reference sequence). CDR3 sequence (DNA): TGTTCCAGCAGCTTAGGGACAGGATCTTATCAGCCCCAGCATTTT. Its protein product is CSSSLGTGSYQPQHF.

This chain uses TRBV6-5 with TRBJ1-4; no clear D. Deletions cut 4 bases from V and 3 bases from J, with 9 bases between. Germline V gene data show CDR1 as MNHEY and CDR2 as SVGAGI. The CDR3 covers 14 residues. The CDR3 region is CASSLLGANEKLFF. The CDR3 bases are TGTGCCAGCAGTTTGCTGGGCGCTAATGAAAAACTGTTTTTT.

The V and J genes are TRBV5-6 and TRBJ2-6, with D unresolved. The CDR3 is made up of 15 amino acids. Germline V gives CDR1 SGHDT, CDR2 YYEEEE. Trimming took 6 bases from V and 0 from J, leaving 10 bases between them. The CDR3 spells CASILGLSGANVLTF. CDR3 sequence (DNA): TGTGCCAGCATCCTAGGCCTCTCTGGGGCCAACGTCCTGACTTTC. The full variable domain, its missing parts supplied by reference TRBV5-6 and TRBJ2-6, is DAGVTQSPTHLIKTRGQQVTLRCSPKSGHDTVSWYQQALGQGPQFIFQYYEEEERQRGNFPDRFSGHQFPNYSSELNVNALLLGDSALYLCASILGLSGANVLTFGAGSRLTVL.

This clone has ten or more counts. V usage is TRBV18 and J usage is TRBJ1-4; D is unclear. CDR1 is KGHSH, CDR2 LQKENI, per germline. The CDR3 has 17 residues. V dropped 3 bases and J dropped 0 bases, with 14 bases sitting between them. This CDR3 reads CASSPSGVTATNEKLFF. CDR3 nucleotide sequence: TGTGCCAGCTCACCCAGCGGAGTGACGGCAACTAATGAAAAACTGTTTTTT.

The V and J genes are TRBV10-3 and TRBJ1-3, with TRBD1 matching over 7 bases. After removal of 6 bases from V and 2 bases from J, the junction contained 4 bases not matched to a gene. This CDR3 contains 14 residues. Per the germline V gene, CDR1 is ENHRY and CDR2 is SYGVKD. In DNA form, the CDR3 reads TGTGCCATCAGAGATACAGGGGCTGGAAACACCATATATTTT. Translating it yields CAIRDTGAGNTIYF.

CDR3 amino acids: CASSRTAGTGRNTIYF. The CDR3 DNA is TGTGCCAGCAGCCGAACAGCCGGGACAGGGAGAAACACCATATATTTT. The chain links TRBV5-4 to TRBJ1-3; TRBD1 aligns across 9 bases. Germline V gives CDR1 SGHNT, CDR2 YYREEE (reference sequence). This CDR3 is 16 amino acids long. V lost 4 bases to trimming and J lost 5 bases; unmatched junction nucleotides: 10.

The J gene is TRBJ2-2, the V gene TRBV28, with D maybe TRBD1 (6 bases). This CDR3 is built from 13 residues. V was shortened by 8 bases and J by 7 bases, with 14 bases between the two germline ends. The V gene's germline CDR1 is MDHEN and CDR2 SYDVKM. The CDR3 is CASRKRGSGELFF. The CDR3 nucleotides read TGTGCCAGCCGAAAAAGGGGGAGCGGGGAGCTGTTTTTT.

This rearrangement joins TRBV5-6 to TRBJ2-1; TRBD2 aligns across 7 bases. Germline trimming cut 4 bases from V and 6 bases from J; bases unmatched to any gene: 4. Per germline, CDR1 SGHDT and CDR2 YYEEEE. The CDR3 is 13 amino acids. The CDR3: CASSEGTTNEQFF. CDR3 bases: TGTGCCAGCAGCGAGGGGACTACCAATGAGCAGTTCTTC. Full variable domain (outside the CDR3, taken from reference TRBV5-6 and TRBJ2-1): DAGVTQSPTHLIKTRGQQVTLRCSPKSGHDTVSWYQQALGQGPQFIFQYYEEEERQRGNFPDRFSGHQFPNYSSELNVNALLLGDSALYLCASSEGTTNEQFFGPGTRLTVL.

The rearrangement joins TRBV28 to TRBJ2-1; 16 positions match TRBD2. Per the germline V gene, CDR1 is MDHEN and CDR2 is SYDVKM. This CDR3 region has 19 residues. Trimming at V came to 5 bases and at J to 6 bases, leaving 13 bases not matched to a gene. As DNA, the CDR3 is TGTGCCAGCAGTAAAATCTCCGGGACTAGCGGGAGGGGAGTCAATGAGCAGTTCTTC. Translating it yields CASSKISGTSGRGVNEQFF. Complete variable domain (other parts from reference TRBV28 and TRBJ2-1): DVKVTQSSRYLVKRTGEKVFLECVQDMDHENMFWYRQDPGLGLRLIYFSYDVKMKEKGDIPEGYSVSREKKERFSLILESASTNQTSMYLCASSKISGTSGRGVNEQFFGPGTRLTVL.

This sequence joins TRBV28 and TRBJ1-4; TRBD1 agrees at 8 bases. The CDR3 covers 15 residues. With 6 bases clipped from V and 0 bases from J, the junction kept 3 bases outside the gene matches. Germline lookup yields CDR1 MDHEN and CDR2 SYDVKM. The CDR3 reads CASRDRGATNEKLFF. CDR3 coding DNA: TGTGCCAGCAGAGACAGGGGTGCAACTAATGAAAAACTGTTTTTT.

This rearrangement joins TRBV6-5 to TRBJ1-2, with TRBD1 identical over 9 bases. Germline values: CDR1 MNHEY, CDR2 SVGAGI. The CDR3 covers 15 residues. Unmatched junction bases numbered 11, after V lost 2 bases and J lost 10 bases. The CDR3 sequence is CASSYQSGTGLHYTF. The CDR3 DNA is TGTGCCAGCAGTTACCAATCCGGGACAGGGCTACACTACACCTTC.

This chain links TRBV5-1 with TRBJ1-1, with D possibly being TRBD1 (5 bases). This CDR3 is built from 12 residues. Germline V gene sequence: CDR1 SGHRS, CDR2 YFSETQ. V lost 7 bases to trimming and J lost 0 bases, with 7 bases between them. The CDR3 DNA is TGCGCCAGCTCACAGGTGAACACTGAAGCTTTCTTT. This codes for CASSQVNTEAFF.

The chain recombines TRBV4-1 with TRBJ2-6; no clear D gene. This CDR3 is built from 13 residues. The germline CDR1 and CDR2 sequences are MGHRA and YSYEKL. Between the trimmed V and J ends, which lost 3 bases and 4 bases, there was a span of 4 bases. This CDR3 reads CASSQGGANVLTF. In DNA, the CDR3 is TGCGCCAGCAGCCAGGGCGGGGCCAACGTCCTGACTTTC.

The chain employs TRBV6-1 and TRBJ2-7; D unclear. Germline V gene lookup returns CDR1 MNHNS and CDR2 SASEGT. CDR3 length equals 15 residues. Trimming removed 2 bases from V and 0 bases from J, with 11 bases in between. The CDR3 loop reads CASSELSRFSYEQYF. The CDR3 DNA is TGTGCCAGCAGTGAATTGTCGCGTTTCTCCTACGAGCAGTACTTC.

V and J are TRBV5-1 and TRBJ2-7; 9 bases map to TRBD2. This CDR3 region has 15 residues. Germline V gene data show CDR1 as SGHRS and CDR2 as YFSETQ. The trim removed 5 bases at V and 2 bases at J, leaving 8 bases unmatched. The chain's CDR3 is CASRPQLAGAYEQYF. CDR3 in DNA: TGCGCCAGCAGACCCCAACTAGCGGGTGCCTACGAGCAGTACTTC.